This section outlines one T cell receptor (beta chain) sequence together with its context. The antigen remains unidentified. The data were obtained in a study of cytomegalovirus exposure and HLA in healthy donors. Study-wide results and caveats: Near-uniform donor sequencing depth was presumed by presence/absence analyses. The study labeled fewer than 200 TCR beta chains cytomegalovirus-associated. Earlier findings revealed that most TCR beta V segments proved productive either about 87% or about 30% of the time. Most likely, a cluster of highly shared sequence variants arose as a sequencing artifact.

This CDR3 is 14 amino acids long. CDR1 and CDR2 from the germline V gene are MNHEY and SVGAGI. The V end was cut by 4 bases, the J end by 5 bases, with 14 bases between. Amplification used 60 Vbeta primers and 13 Jbeta primers. Profiled with immunoSEQ multiplex PCR; TCRdb holds only in-frame clones, not every one. Here the sample spans around 300,000 clones, approximately 90% being singletons. The sequenced material came from PBMCs. The gene calls are TRBV6-5 and TRBJ1-1; D ambiguous. The TCR sequence derives from a woman aged 18-35 years in good health and CMV-seronegative. The CDR3: CASSFSWAMTEAFF. The DNA of the CDR3 is TGTGCCAGCAGTTTTTCCTGGGCAATGACTGAAGCTTTCTTT.